This record concerns one T cell receptor beta chain sequence. The data were produced by immunoSEQ multiplex PCR, yet TCRdb's version contains in-frame clones alone and is incomplete. This table holds about 350,000 clones, over 70% found once. Recruited during active infection, patients (from Seattle) were subsequently followed longitudinally. This sample stems from a study of blood T cell repertoires in COVID-19. The CDR3 has 12 residues. Germline-derived CDR1 and CDR2 are LNHDA and SQIVND (reference sequence). V was pared by 3 bases and J by 4 bases, with 5 bases between. This clonotype originated in a woman in her 50s with COVID-19, enrolled during active disease. The specimen was peripheral blood. The chain carries TRBV19 and TRBJ2-3; no reliable D call. CDR3 residues: CASSMGSDTQYF. The DNA for the CDR3 is TGTGCCAGTAGTATGGGCTCAGATACGCAGTATTTT.